These 17 T cell receptor beta chains originate from one sample sequenced in a study of ipilimumab plus nivolumab after autologous stem cell transplantation. The method was immunoSEQ multiplex PCR; TCRdb's version includes in-frame clones alone and lacks a portion of them. The table includes some 44,000 clones, around nine tenths detected once. The sequences come from PBMCs, collected in a trial of ipilimumab plus nivolumab as post-transplant consolidation. The receptors come from a male donor with multiple myeloma.

The chain employs TRBV5-1 and TRBJ2-1; D unresolved. Trimming took 3 bases from V and 7 from J, leaving 11 bases between them. This CDR3 has 13 amino acids. Per germline, CDR1 SGHRS and CDR2 YFSETQ. The CDR3, as DNA: TGCGCCAGCAGCTCAACTCTTTCGAATGAGCAGTTCTTC. Translating gives CASSSTLSNEQFF.

The V and J genes are TRBV4-1 and TRBJ1-1; 10 positions match TRBD1. Trimming at V came to 4 bases and at J to 0 bases, leaving 8 bases not matched to a gene. The CDR3 consists of 17 residues. Germline V lookup: CDR1 MGHRA, CDR2 YSYEKL. The CDR3 DNA is TGCGCCAGCAGCCCGGGACAGGGGAAAACGATGAACACTGAAGCTTTCTTT. This encodes CASSPGQGKTMNTEAFF.

J is TRBJ1-5 and V is TRBV7-2, with D perhaps TRBD1 (5 bases). The ends were cut back, 4 bases at V and 4 bases at J, with 14 bases in the middle. The germline V gene encodes CDR1 SGHTA and CDR2 FQGNSA. This CDR3 has 15 residues. The CDR3 is CASSYPGTLNQPQHF. The CDR3 DNA is TGTGCCAGCAGCTACCCCGGGACCTTAAATCAGCCCCAGCATTTT.

This chain joins TRBV10-3 and TRBJ2-1; no firm D call. CDR1 is ENHRY and CDR2 is SYGVKD in the germline V gene. Trimming pared 4 bases from V and 12 bases from J, leaving 16 bases between. The CDR3 has 13 amino acids. CDR3 residues: CAISARLSGGQFF. The CDR3 DNA follows: TGTGCCATCAGTGCGCGGTTGTCGGGTGGGCAGTTCTTC.

The chain combines TRBV5-1 with TRBJ2-7, with a weak D call TRBD2 (6 bases). This CDR3 spans 15 amino acids. Trimming took 0 bases from V and 4 from J, leaving 14 bases between them. Germline V lookup: CDR1 SGHRS, CDR2 YFSETQ. The CDR3 here is CASSLGRGEGYEQYF. The CDR3 region has the DNA TGCGCCAGCAGCTTGGGGAGGGGAGAAGGTTACGAGCAGTACTTC.

V gene TRBV2 combines with J gene TRBJ1-1; TRBD1 agrees at 8 bases. Germline CDR1 is SNHLY and CDR2 is FYNNEI. Germline trimming cut 2 bases from V and 5 bases from J; bases unmatched to any gene: 1. The CDR3 spans 13 residues. CDR3 sequence (DNA): TGTGCCAGCAGTGAAAGACAGGGGACTGAAGCTTTCTTT. It translates to CASSERQGTEAFF.

CDR3 in DNA: TGTGCCAGCAGCGCAACAGGGGGCAATCAGCCCCAGCATTTT. It encodes CASSATGGNQPQHF. V is TRBV9 and J is TRBJ1-5; 7 bases line up with TRBD1. V trimming: 3 bases; J trimming: 2 bases; junction bases outside the gene matches: 2. The CDR3 has 14 residues. The germline CDR1 and CDR2 sequences are SGDLS and YYNGEE.

This chain links TRBV7-8 with TRBJ1-5, with D perhaps matching TRBD1 (5 bases). Per germline, CDR1 SGHVS and CDR2 FQNEAQ. Trimming pared 1 base from V and 1 base from J, leaving 8 bases between. The CDR3 totals 15 residues. The CDR3 bases are TGTGCCAGCAGCTTAGGCAGGGTGAGCAATCAGCCCCAGCATTTT. This sequence encodes CASSLGRVSNQPQHF.

The CDR3 region is CASSPSGEDGYTF. DNA for the CDR3: TGTGCCAGCTCACCGTCAGGCGAGGATGGCTACACCTTC. This chain connects TRBV18 to TRBJ1-2; no definite D call. CDR3 length equals 13 residues. The germline gives CDR1 KGHSH, CDR2 LQKENI. V was cut by 3 bases and J by 6 bases, with 11 bases left in between.

This chain connects TRBV9 to TRBJ1-2; no clear D. Germline CDR1 SGDLS, CDR2 YYNGEE. Between the trimmed V and J ends, which lost 1 base and 2 bases, there was a span of 21 bases. This CDR3 has 18 amino acids. The CDR3 reads CASSVKIDPKGNNYGYTF. In DNA form, the CDR3 reads TGTGCCAGCAGCGTAAAAATTGACCCGAAAGGGAACAACTATGGCTACACCTTC.

This chain uses TRBV5-4 with TRBJ2-7; 11 bases fit TRBD1. CDR1 is SGHNT, CDR2 YYREEE, per germline (reference sequence). V gave up 4 bases and J gave up 4 bases; unmatched junction bases: 4. This CDR3 contains 14 residues. In DNA form, the CDR3 reads TGTGCCAGCAGCGTTGGGGACAGGGGGTACGAGCAGTACTTC. Protein product: CASSVGDRGYEQYF.

CDR3 coding DNA: TGTGCCAGCAGCTACTTGACCCGGACCTACAATGAGCAGTTCTTC. It encodes CASSYLTRTYNEQFF. The chain combines TRBV7-3 with TRBJ2-1; D call uncertain. The CDR3 sequence is 15 residues long. Germline CDR1 is SGHTA and CDR2 is FQGTGA. Trimming stripped 4 bases from V and 2 bases from J, with 12 bases between.

The rearrangement links TRBV18 to TRBJ2-1; D is unclear. The germline CDR1 and CDR2 sequences are KGHSH and LQKENI. The V end lost 4 bases, the J end lost 0 bases, and 10 bases lay between the germline ends. The CDR3 contains 15 residues. The CDR3 DNA is TGTGCCAGCTCACTGGACGCGCACTCCTACAATGAGCAGTTCTTC. It codes for CASSLDAHSYNEQFF.

The chain joins TRBV7-2 to TRBJ2-3; 7 bases fit TRBD2. V lost 6 bases to trimming and J lost 0 bases; unmatched junction nucleotides: 6. The CDR3 is 15 residues long. From germline, CDR1 is SGHTA and CDR2 FQGNSA. The CDR3 sequence: CASRVAGTSTDTQYF. CDR3 DNA: TGTGCCAGCAGGGTAGCGGGCACTAGCACAGATACGCAGTATTTT.

V usage is TRBV7-6 and J usage is TRBJ2-2; D unresolved. Germline assignment: CDR1 SGHVS and CDR2 FNYEAQ. Trimming left V 2 bases short and J 1 base short, with 5 bases between. The CDR3 runs 14 residues. CDR3 in DNA: TGTGCCAGCAGCTTATTTCAGAACACCGGGGAGCTGTTTTTT. It translates to CASSLFQNTGELFF.

In this sample, this clone turned up once. The chain joins TRBV7-3 to TRBJ2-2; D is unclear. Germline loops: CDR1 SGHTA, CDR2 FQGTGA. V shed 2 bases and J shed 0 bases, with 7 bases lying between them. CDR3 length: 15 residues. CDR3 residues: CASSLRQSNTGELFF. The CDR3 region has the DNA TGTGCCAGCAGCTTACGCCAGTCGAACACCGGGGAGCTGTTTTTT.

The chain combines TRBV29-1 with TRBJ2-3; D is tentatively TRBD1 or TRBD2 (5 bases each). Germline assignment: CDR1 SQVTM and CDR2 ANQGSEA. The CDR3 loop spans 14 amino acids. The V end lost 7 bases, the J end lost 2 bases, and 16 bases lay between the germline ends. The CDR3 DNA reads TGCAGCGCCTTACTTTGGGGGATCACAGATACGCAGTATTTT. The encoded protein is CSALLWGITDTQYF.